The 10 T cell receptor beta chains reported below all come from one sample, sequenced in a study of OX40 agonist ivuxolimab in advanced cancers. The assay was immunoSEQ multiplex PCR, and TCRdb's table has in-frame clones only and misses some. Here the sample spans approximately 70,000 clones, over 65% being singletons. The sequenced sample was CD4+ or CD8+ T cells sorted from blood, obtained in a trial of the OX40 agonist ivuxolimab. Source of these receptors: an adult with an advanced solid tumor such as melanoma, head and neck, liver or kidney cancer.

The chain links TRBV5-1 to TRBJ2-1, with 14 bases aligning to TRBD2. Unmatched junction bases numbered 3, after V lost 4 bases and J lost 0 bases. Looked up from germline, CDR1 is SGHRS and CDR2 is YFSETQ. The length of the CDR3 is 17 residues. The CDR3 sequence: CASSAGTSGSSYNEQFF. CDR3 DNA: TGCGCCAGCAGCGCCGGGACTAGCGGGAGCTCCTACAATGAGCAGTTCTTC.

J is TRBJ2-4 and V is TRBV10-3; 7 bases line up with TRBD2. After removal of 2 bases from V and 3 bases from J, the junction contained 10 bases not matched to a gene. This CDR3 has 17 residues. Germline V gene lookup returns CDR1 ENHRY and CDR2 SYGVKD. As DNA, the CDR3 is TGTGCCATCAGTGAGGGGTTGGCGGGGAGGGTCAAAAACATTCAGTACTTC. It codes for CAISEGLAGRVKNIQYF.

The genes are TRBV28 and TRBJ1-1; TRBD1 is a possible D gene (5 bases). V lost 5 bases and J lost 8, with 12 bases in between. Looked up from germline, CDR1 is MDHEN and CDR2 is SYDVKM. This CDR3 contains 12 residues. DNA for the CDR3: TGTGCCAGCAGTCGAAGACAGAAAGAAGCTTTCTTT. Translating gives CASSRRQKEAFF. Based on the CDR3 plus reference TRBV28 and TRBJ1-1, the full variable domain is DVKVTQSSRYLVKRTGEKVFLECVQDMDHENMFWYRQDPGLGLRLIYFSYDVKMKEKGDIPEGYSVSREKKERFSLILESASTNQTSMYLCASSRRQKEAFFGQGTRLTVV.

The chain combines TRBV29-1 with TRBJ1-1; D ambiguous. The V end was cut by 3 bases, the J end by 2 bases, with 4 bases between. The CDR3 totals 11 residues. Per germline, CDR1 SQVTM and CDR2 ANQGSEA. The CDR3 nucleotides are TGCAGCGTTGAGGGTAACACTGAAGCTTTCTTT. Residues: CSVEGNTEAFF.

The V gene is TRBV27, the J gene TRBJ2-7; D tentatively reads TRBD1 or TRBD2 (5 bases each). Trimming stripped 10 bases from V and 2 bases from J, with 18 bases between. This CDR3 has 14 amino acids. Germline V gene lookup returns CDR1 MNHEY and CDR2 SMNVEV (reference sequence). The CDR3 nucleotides read TGTGCCAAAAGACGGGGCTGGATCCCCTACGAGCAGTACTTC. This encodes CAKRRGWIPYEQYF.

The J gene is TRBJ2-7, the V gene TRBV2; 10 bases align to TRBD1. V shed 7 bases and J 3 bases; nucleotides not matched to a gene: 6. The germline V gene encodes CDR1 SNHLY and CDR2 FYNNEI. The CDR3 runs to 14 residues. The CDR3 sequence: CASTERDRGYEQYF. The CDR3 DNA is TGTGCCAGCACCGAAAGGGACAGGGGCTACGAGCAGTACTTC.

The sample holds one count of this clone. This chain uses TRBV5-4 with TRBJ1-2; D is undetermined. Between the trimmed V and J ends, which lost 4 bases and 0 bases, there was a span of 10 bases. The CDR3 is made up of 14 amino acids. CDR1 SGHNT and CDR2 YYREEE come from the germline V gene (reference sequence). The CDR3 is CASSLDGTNYGYTF. CDR3 bases: TGTGCCAGCAGCCTGGACGGTACTAACTATGGCTACACCTTC.

This chain links TRBV7-8 with TRBJ2-1; D remains ambiguous. Germline CDR1 is SGHVS and CDR2 is FQNEAQ. The CDR3 covers 14 residues. Between the trimmed V and J ends, which lost 3 bases and 7 bases, there was a span of 13 bases. The CDR3 sequence is CASSFPGTLNEQFF. In nucleotides, the CDR3 is TGTGCCAGCAGCTTTCCAGGAACCTTGAATGAGCAGTTCTTC.

The V call is TRBV5-1, the J call TRBJ2-3; D is perhaps TRBD2 (5 bases). The V and J ends lost 0 bases and 1 base respectively, with 9 bases between them. The CDR3 has 15 residues. Germline CDR1 reads SGHRS; CDR2 reads YFSETQ. The CDR3 region is CASSLDAGGTDTQYF. CDR3 sequence (DNA): TGCGCCAGCAGCTTGGACGCCGGGGGCACAGATACGCAGTATTTT.

The gene calls are TRBV9 and TRBJ1-2, with D possibly being TRBD1 (5 bases). Germline-derived CDR1 and CDR2 are SGDLS and YYNGEE. CDR3 size: 14 residues. The V and J ends lost 3 bases and 2 bases respectively, with 11 bases between them. The CDR3 DNA sequence: TGTGCCAGCAGCGCCGGGACGGTAAACTATGGCTACACCTTC. Protein sequence: CASSAGTVNYGYTF.